The 24 T cell receptor beta chains given below trace back to one sample, sequenced in a study of blood T cell repertoires in COVID-19. Repertoires were generated with immunoSEQ multiplex PCR, while TCRdb's copy carries only in-frame clones and drops some. Of some 200,000 clones listed, 80% to 85% are singletons. The sample taken for sequencing was peripheral blood. Receptors originate from a human donor with acute or convalescent COVID-19. The donor label of this sample is uncertain.

The genes are TRBV7-3 and TRBJ2-7, with TRBD1 matching 7 bases. The CDR3 runs to 15 residues. After removal of 5 bases from V and 6 bases from J, the junction contained 13 bases not matched to a gene. Germline values: CDR1 SGHTA, CDR2 FQGTGA. The CDR3 protein is CASSLTRQGVCEQYF. In DNA form, the CDR3 reads TGTGCCAGCAGCCTTACCCGGCAGGGGGTTTGCGAGCAGTACTTC.

The chain links TRBV19 to TRBJ1-2, with 10 bases aligning to TRBD1. The V segment lost 6 bases and the J segment 3 bases; nucleotides outside the gene matches: 13. The germline gives CDR1 LNHDA, CDR2 SQIVND (reference sequence). The length of the CDR3 is 17 residues. The CDR3 protein is CASSNPGQGRMDYGYTF. The CDR3 DNA reads as TGTGCCAGTAGCAACCCGGGACAGGGGAGAATGGACTATGGCTACACCTTC.

This chain links TRBV19 with TRBJ2-7; the D gene is possibly TRBD1 (6 bases). Germline CDR1 is LNHDA and CDR2 is SQIVND (reference sequence). CDR3 length: 16 residues. V shed 5 bases and J shed 0 bases, with 17 bases lying between them. CDR3 sequence: CASSSGTPGLSYEQYF. The CDR3 DNA reads TGTGCCAGTAGTTCCGGGACACCTGGACTCTCCTACGAGCAGTACTTC.

J is TRBJ1-1 and V is TRBV2; D is possibly TRBD1 (6 bases). V dropped 4 bases and J dropped 1 base, with 7 bases sitting between them. This CDR3 has 13 residues. Per germline, CDR1 SNHLY and CDR2 FYNNEI. The CDR3 loop reads CASSVGGNTEAFF. The CDR3 nucleotides are TGTGCCAGCAGTGTAGGGGGGAACACTGAAGCTTTCTTT.

The V and J genes are TRBV7-9 and TRBJ2-1; 8 bases match TRBD2. V lost 4 bases, J lost 6 bases, and 8 bases stayed unmatched. The CDR3 sequence is 15 residues long. Germline CDR1 is SEHNR and CDR2 is FQNEAQ (reference sequence). CDR3 protein: CASSYLGLASNEQFF. The CDR3, as DNA: TGTGCCAGCAGCTATCTAGGACTAGCCAGCAATGAGCAGTTCTTC.

This clone was seen just once. This chain joins TRBV6-5 and TRBJ2-1; 12 nucleotides match TRBD2. Germline assignment: CDR1 MNHEY and CDR2 SVGAGI. Unmatched junction bases numbered 7, after V lost 6 bases and J lost 7 bases. This CDR3 contains 15 residues. CDR3 residues: CASRRLAGVRNEQFF. The CDR3 DNA reads TGTGCCAGCAGGAGACTAGCGGGAGTGAGGAATGAGCAGTTCTTC.

V usage is TRBV9 and J usage is TRBJ2-3; 8 bases match TRBD1. The V gene end was trimmed by 3 bases and the J gene end by 2 bases; junction bases not matched to a gene: 14. Germline-derived CDR1 and CDR2 are SGDLS and YYNGEE. The CDR3 has 18 amino acids. Here the CDR3 DNA reads TGTGCCAGCAGCGCCTCATCTGGGGACAGGTTGTACACAGATACGCAGTATTTT. It translates to CASSASSGDRLYTDTQYF.

The V and J genes are TRBV27 and TRBJ1-4; tentatively, D is TRBD1 (6 bases). V was clipped by 0 bases and J by 7 bases, with 12 bases between them. CDR1 and CDR2 (germline): MNHEY, SMNVEV (reference sequence). The length of the CDR3 is 15 residues. The CDR3 is CASSLSTRGGEKLFF. CDR3 nucleotides: TGTGCCAGCAGTTTATCTACCAGGGGTGGTGAAAAACTGTTTTTT.

The chain has TRBV30 and TRBJ1-3; 7 bases line up with TRBD1. The CDR3 is 15 residues long. Germline CDR1 is GTSNPN and CDR2 is SVGIG (reference sequence). The trim removed 3 bases at V and 2 bases at J, leaving 7 bases unmatched. The CDR3 DNA reads as TGTGCCTGGAGGACAACAGGGGATCCTGGAAACACCATATATTTT. It specifies CAWRTTGDPGNTIYF.

The V call is TRBV5-4, the J call TRBJ2-1; D might be TRBD1 (6 bases). Germline lookup yields CDR1 SGHNT and CDR2 YYREEE (reference sequence). This CDR3 region has 14 residues. V was trimmed by 1 base and J by 4 bases, leaving 9 bases between them. As DNA, the CDR3 is TGTGCCAGCAGCTTGCAGGGGCTATACAATGAGCAGTTCTTC. Its translation is CASSLQGLYNEQFF. Looking up the rest from reference TRBV5-4 and TRBJ2-1 gives the full variable domain: ETGVTQSPTHLIKTRGQQVTLRCSSQSGHNTVSWYQQALGQGPQFIFQYYREEENGRGNFPPRFSGLQFPNYSSELNVNALELDDSALYLCASSLQGLYNEQFFGPGTRLTVL.

The rearrangement uses TRBV3-1 (or the pseudogene TRBV3-2) and TRBJ1-2; D ambiguous. V lost 1 base, J lost 7 bases, and 13 bases lay in between. CDR3 size: 14 residues. Germline lookup yields CDR1 LGHDT and CDR2 YNNKEL (reference sequence). The CDR3 loop is CASSQGQEPLGYTF. In DNA form, the CDR3 reads TGTGCCAGCAGCCAAGGTCAGGAACCTCTTGGCTACACCTTC.

The rearrangement links TRBV7-3 to TRBJ2-2, with D possibly TRBD2 on 5 matching bases. The CDR3 length is 16 residues. Germline lookup yields CDR1 SGHTA and CDR2 FQGTGA. V dropped 2 bases and J dropped 0 bases, with 10 bases sitting between them. CDR3 bases: TGTGCCAGCAGCTTATCTCCGGGAACGAACACCGGGGAGCTGTTTTTT. It translates to CASSLSPGTNTGELFF.

The chain uses TRBV28 and TRBJ1-1; 8 nucleotides match TRBD1. This CDR3 has 15 residues. Trimming removed 3 bases from V and 0 bases from J; junction bases left unmatched: 3. In germline, CDR1 is MDHEN, CDR2 SYDVKM. DNA for the CDR3: TGTGCCAGCAGTTTCCTGACAGGGGTGAACACTGAAGCTTTCTTT. This translates into CASSFLTGVNTEAFF.

The chain combines TRBV19 with TRBJ1-3; 7 nucleotides match TRBD1. Per the germline V gene, CDR1 is LNHDA and CDR2 is SQIVND (reference sequence). This CDR3 is 17 amino acids long. Unmatched junction bases numbered 11, after V lost 6 bases and J lost 0 bases. The CDR3 nucleotides read TGTGCCAGTAGGGGGGTCCGACAGGGTAACTCTGGAAACACCATATATTTT. This sequence encodes CASRGVRQGNSGNTIYF.

The chain carries TRBV6-6 and TRBJ2-1; 9 bases agree with TRBD1. The germline V gene encodes CDR1 MNHNY and CDR2 SVGAGI (reference sequence). The V and J ends lost 5 bases and 6 bases, in that order; junction bases with no gene match: 8. The CDR3 is 15 amino acids. This CDR3 is CASSRSRDRANEQFF. DNA of the CDR3: TGTGCCAGCAGTAGATCCCGGGACAGGGCCAATGAGCAGTTCTTC.

The chain recombines TRBV6-1 with TRBJ2-3, with 10 bases matching TRBD2. The CDR3 length is 16 residues. Germline CDR1 reads MNHNS; CDR2 reads SASEGT. V shed 4 bases, J shed 6 bases, and the junction held 10 bases outside the gene matches. The CDR3 sequence: CASSGGFTSGTDTQYF. The CDR3 DNA is TGTGCCAGCAGTGGGGGGTTCACTAGCGGGACCGATACGCAGTATTTT.

The chain combines TRBV7-2 with TRBJ1-2; 8 bases match TRBD1. Germline V gene data show CDR1 as SGHTA and CDR2 as FQGNSA. The V gene end was trimmed by 4 bases and the J gene end by 5 bases; junction bases not matched to a gene: 6. This CDR3 contains 14 residues. The CDR3 is CASSSQGENYGYTF. The CDR3 nucleotides read TGTGCCAGCAGCTCACAGGGGGAGAATTATGGCTACACCTTC.

The chain uses TRBV4-1 and TRBJ2-5; TRBD1 might be the D (6 bases). V was cut by 4 bases and J by 5 bases, with 14 bases left in between. The CDR3 is 14 residues long. CDR1 is MGHRA, CDR2 YSYEKL, per germline. Here the CDR3 DNA reads TGCGCCAGCAGCCCACAGGGTTCGGTGGAGACCCAGTACTTC. Translating gives CASSPQGSVETQYF.

The V and J genes are TRBV27 and TRBJ1-1, with D unclear. The V and J ends lost 3 bases and 1 base respectively, with 12 bases between them. CDR1 is MNHEY, CDR2 SMNVEV, per germline (reference sequence). The CDR3 runs to 15 residues. The CDR3 region has the DNA TGTGCCAGCAGTTTGGCGAGGGCGGGGAACACTGAAGCTTTCTTT. Translated: CASSLARAGNTEAFF.

The V gene is TRBV6-5, the J gene TRBJ2-5, with a possible D match to TRBD2 (6 bases). The CDR3 is 13 residues long. Deletions cut 5 bases from V and 6 bases from J, with 13 bases between. Germline V CDR1 and CDR2: MNHEY, SVGAGI. The CDR3 bases are TGTGCCAGCAGTCCTGCCGGGGGTCAGACCCAGTACTTC. It encodes CASSPAGGQTQYF.

Worth noting for this clone: This specimen includes other DNA sequences encoding the same CDR3. The rearrangement joins TRBV5-6 to TRBJ2-7, with D perhaps TRBD2 (5 bases). Deletions cut 4 bases from V and 3 bases from J, with 8 bases between. This CDR3 region has 12 residues. Germline V gives CDR1 SGHDT, CDR2 YYEEEE. The CDR3 DNA sequence: TGTGCCAGCAGCCGAGGGAGCTACGAGCAGTACTTC. It encodes CASSRGSYEQYF.

In DNA, the CDR3 is TGCAGCGTTCCCCAGGGAGGAAACACCATATATTTT. Translated: CSVPQGGNTIYF. The V call is TRBV29-1, the J call TRBJ1-3; maybe TRBD1 (5 bases). Germline CDR1 SQVTM, CDR2 ANQGSEA. V lost 5 bases and J lost 4, with 9 bases in between. The CDR3 consists of 12 residues.

The genes are TRBV9 and TRBJ2-1; the match to TRBD2 covers 8 bases. The J segment lost 0 bases and the V segment lost 3 bases, leaving 8 bases of the junction unmatched. CDR1 and CDR2 (germline): SGDLS, YYNGEE. This CDR3 contains 17 residues. The CDR3 nucleotides read TGTGCCAGCAGCGGACAAAACGGGGGGGCCTCCTACAATGAGCAGTTCTTC. Encoded protein: CASSGQNGGASYNEQFF.

This chain links TRBV6-2 or TRBV6-3 with TRBJ1-1; possibly TRBD1 for D (5 bases). Per the germline V gene, CDR1 is MNHEY and CDR2 is SVGEGT. Trimming pared 6 bases from V and 4 bases from J, leaving 15 bases between. The CDR3 covers 14 residues. CDR3 loop: CASSLVPGGTEAFF. DNA for the CDR3: TGTGCCAGCAGCCTAGTACCCGGGGGCACTGAAGCTTTCTTT.